The T cell receptor beta chain described here comes from a study of OX40 agonist ivuxolimab in advanced cancers. Study-wide background: Patients receiving dose escalation had hepatocellular carcinoma, melanoma, renal cell or head and neck cancer. Subjects had a mean age of roughly 57 years, with a range of roughly 20 to 79; roughly 83% were male.

Study-wide findings and caveats: Antigen specificity remained undetermined for the expanded peripheral T cells.

A remark on this clone: The antigen remains undetermined.

Germline-derived CDR1 and CDR2 are MNHEY and SVGAGI. The V gene lost 1 base and the J gene lost 1 base, with 11 bases spanning the gap. The CDR3 consists of 15 residues. Profiled with immunoSEQ multiplex PCR; TCRdb holds only in-frame clones, not every one. The table shows more than 80,000 clones, with approximately 90% occurring only once. The timepoints at which blood was sampled were baseline, cycle 4 day 1, and cycle 7 day 1. The sequencing used CD4+ or CD8+ T cells sorted from blood, collected in a trial of the OX40 agonist ivuxolimab. This chain connects TRBV6-5 to TRBJ2-7, with D possibly being TRBD1 or TRBD2 (5 bases each). This TCR came from an adult with an advanced solid tumor such as melanoma, head and neck, liver or kidney cancer. The DNA for the CDR3 is TGTGCCAGCAGTTACTTACCGGGGACGTCCTACGAGCAGTACTTC. Encoded protein: CASSYLPGTSYEQYF.